This TCR beta chain was profiled in a study of Ad26.COV2.S vaccination and SARS-CoV-2 variants. Treatment meaning: around 19 received Ad26.COV2.S at low or high dose, single or two shots; about 5 received placebo; per-sample allocation not given. Day 63 after the first injection of vaccine or placebo was the sampling time. Donation was by an adult aged 18-55 years who was in Boston. Assay: immunoSEQ multiplex PCR; the TCRdb copy retains only in-frame clones and omits some. The table shows 300,000 to 400,000 clones, with around 90% occurring only once. The sequenced sample was peripheral blood, obtained in a trial of Ad26.COV2.S vaccine versus placebo. The source of this sequence is a person aged 18-65 years who received the Ad26.COV2.S COVID-19 vaccine or a placebo.

The CDR3, as DNA: TGTGCCAGCAGCCTTGGCGGGACAGGGAGGGCAGATACGCAGTATTTT. Translation gives CASSLGGTGRADTQYF. The V call is TRBV7-3, the J call TRBJ2-3; 9 positions match TRBD1. Germline values: CDR1 SGHTA, CDR2 FQGTGA. The CDR3 has 16 amino acids. The trim removed 5 bases at V and 4 bases at J, leaving 10 bases unmatched.